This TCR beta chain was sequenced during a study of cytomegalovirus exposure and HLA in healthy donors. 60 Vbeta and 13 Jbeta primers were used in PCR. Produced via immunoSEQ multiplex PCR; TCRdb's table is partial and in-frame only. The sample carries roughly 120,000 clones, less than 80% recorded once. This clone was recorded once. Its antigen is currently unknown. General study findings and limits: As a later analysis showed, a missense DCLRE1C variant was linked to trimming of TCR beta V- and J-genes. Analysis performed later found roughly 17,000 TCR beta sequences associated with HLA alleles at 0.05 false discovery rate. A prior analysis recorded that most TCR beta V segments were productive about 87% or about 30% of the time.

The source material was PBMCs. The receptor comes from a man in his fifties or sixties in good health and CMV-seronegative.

This CDR3 is CASSEFRDSEQYF. CDR3 bases: TGTGCCAGCAGTGAATTCCGGGACAGCGAGCAGTACTTC. The chain carries TRBV6-1 and TRBJ2-7, with 7 bases fitting TRBD1. CDR3 length: 13 amino acids. The junction had 4 bases not matched to a gene; V was cut back by 2 bases and J by 6 bases. The germline V gene has CDR1 MNHNS and CDR2 SASEGT.